The 22 T cell receptor beta chains below were found in one sample sequenced in a study of T cell repertoires in cytomegalovirus infection. TCRdb called the reads again in MiXCR, with one record for every CDR3 protein. The sample consists of about 740,000 distinct CDR3 sequences, 35% of them appearing once. Sequenced sample: PBMCs. The receptors stem from a human donor in good health (CMV status not recorded). Some clones in this sample may be carry-over from other donors' samples.

In DNA, the CDR3 is TGTGCCCGCAAGGCCGCAAGGAGAACGACTACCTATGGCTACACCTTC. This codes for CARKAARRTTTYGYTF. The chain combines TRBV6-5 with TRBJ1-2; D is unclear. There are 16 residues in the CDR3. V lost 11 bases to trimming and J lost 4 bases, with 26 bases between them. Germline V lookup: CDR1 MNHEY, CDR2 SVGAGI.

With regard to this clonotype: Relative to the germline gene, one junction end is altered; a read error may explain this. The chain couples TRBV28 to TRBJ2-7; tentatively, D is TRBD1 (5 bases). The germline CDR1 and CDR2 sequences are MDHEN and SYDVKM. This CDR3 region has 16 residues. CDR3 loop: CAISHPRVSLAYEHYF. The CDR3 DNA follows: TGTGCCATCAGTCACCCCAGGGTTTCTTTGGCCTACGAGCACTACTTC.

In its sample, this clonotype was seen many times. This rearrangement joins TRBV7-8 to TRBJ2-3, with D maybe TRBD2 (6 bases). Germline V gene data show CDR1 as SGHVS and CDR2 as FQNEAQ. Trimming left V 6 bases short and J 2 bases short, with 12 bases between. This CDR3 contains 14 residues. CDR3 sequence reads: CASSRSGLTDTQYF. The CDR3 bases are TGTGCCAGCAGTCGTAGCGGACTCACAGATACGCAGTATTTT.

About this clonotype itself: This sequence may be a read error, since a much larger clone differs from it by one base. The chain has TRBV19 and TRBJ1-5, with a tentative D call TRBD1 (6 bases). Trimming removed 5 bases from V and 9 bases from J, with 20 bases in between. The germline gives CDR1 LNHDA, CDR2 SQIVND (reference sequence). The CDR3 sequence is 15 residues long. As DNA, the CDR3 is TGTGCCAGTAGTGGAATGGACAGCCCCAATGTGCCCCAGCATTTT. Translating gives CASSGMDSPNVPQHF.

The CDR3 loop is CASSPMTSGRSNEQFF. Written as DNA, the CDR3 is TGTGCCAGCAGCCCCATGACTAGCGGGAGGTCTAATGAGCAGTTCTTC. The chain is built from TRBV5-4 and TRBJ2-1; 13 bases map to TRBD2. V trimming: 4 bases; J trimming: 7 bases; junction bases outside the gene matches: 8. The CDR3 totals 16 residues. Germline values: CDR1 SGHNT, CDR2 YYREEE (reference sequence).

This chain links TRBV28 with TRBJ1-1; a weak D match, TRBD1 (6 bases). The CDR3 covers 14 residues. Germline CDR1 reads MDHEN; CDR2 reads SYDVKM. Deletions cut 6 bases from V and 5 bases from J, with 16 bases between. The CDR3 DNA reads TGTGCCAGCAGAACACAGGGAGTCCTTACTGAAGCTTTCTTT. Translated: CASRTQGVLTEAFF.

V and J are TRBV6-4 and TRBJ1-2, with 11 bases identical to TRBD1. V gave up 8 bases and J gave up 4 bases; unmatched junction bases: 9. This CDR3 comprises 15 residues. Looked up from germline, CDR1 is MRHNA and CDR2 is SNTAGT. The CDR3 DNA sequence: TGTGCCAGCCATCGGGGGACAGGGGGGACCTATGGCTACACCTTC. This sequence encodes CASHRGTGGTYGYTF.

The chain recombines TRBV28 with TRBJ2-4; D unclear. V gave up 2 bases and J gave up 7 bases, with 9 bases separating them. CDR3 length: 13 amino acids. Germline V CDR1 and CDR2: MDHEN, SYDVKM. Written as DNA, the CDR3 is TGTGCCAGCAGTTTAGCAGAGGATAACATTCAGTACTTC. Translating it yields CASSLAEDNIQYF.

Details on this clonotype: This may be a read error: a much more frequent sequence differs by one nucleotide. The V gene is TRBV7-6, the J gene TRBJ2-5, with 10 bases identical to TRBD1. Looked up from germline, CDR1 is SGHVS and CDR2 is FNYEAQ. The CDR3 has 15 amino acids. The chain's CDR3 is CASSPATGGWETQCF. CDR3 sequence (DNA): TGTGCCAGCAGCCCTGCGACAGGGGGCTGGGAGACCCAGTGCTTC.

The rearrangement joins TRBV7-8 to TRBJ2-5; D is tentatively TRBD1 or TRBD2 (6 bases each). V was shortened by 5 bases and J by 0 bases, with 10 bases between the two germline ends. Germline lookup yields CDR1 SGHVS and CDR2 FQNEAQ. The CDR3 contains 14 residues. The CDR3 coding sequence is TGTGCCAGCAGCAGGGGGACTGACCAAGAGACCCAGTACTTC. It translates to CASSRGTDQETQYF.

Note on this clonotype: At one end the junction does not follow the germline gene, possibly because of a read error. J is TRBJ2-1 and V is TRBV19; D call uncertain. The CDR3 is 15 residues long. Germline CDR1 is LNHDA and CDR2 is SQIVND (reference sequence). The CDR3 region has the DNA TGTGCCATTAGTCCTAGGGTTAAAGTTGGCAATGAGCAGTTCTTC. Amino acids: CAISPRVKVGNEQFF.

At least ten counts were recorded for this clonotype. A junction boundary mismatches the germline segment, possibly from a read error. The V gene is TRBV12-3 or TRBV12-4, the J gene TRBJ1-4; D gene uncertain. This CDR3 comprises 11 residues. The DNA of the CDR3 is TGTGCCAGCAGCTTAGGTGAAAAACTGTTTTTT. Its protein product is CASSLGEKLFF.

The chain has TRBV19 and TRBJ2-2; possible D gene TRBD2, 6 bases. Germline lookup yields CDR1 LNHDA and CDR2 SQIVND (reference sequence). This CDR3 is built from 14 residues. V lost 3 bases and J 6 bases, leaving 11 bases between the germline ends. Here the CDR3 reads CASSIAGFPGELFF. CDR3 DNA sequence: TGTGCCAGTAGTATCGCGGGATTCCCCGGGGAGCTGTTTTTT.

Comments on this clonotype: A read error is possible here, since a much larger clone lies one base away. The chain uses TRBV7-2 and TRBJ2-7; 10 positions match TRBD2. After removal of 6 bases from V and 7 bases from J, the junction contained 9 bases not matched to a gene. CDR3 length equals 14 residues. Germline-derived CDR1 and CDR2 are SGHTA and FQGNSA. The CDR3 bases are TGTGCCAGCAGAGCAGGACTAGCGGTCTGGGAGCAGTACTTC. Encoded protein: CASRAGLAVWEQYF.

This clonotype has a count of ten or more. The CDR3 nucleotides read TGTGCCAGCAGCTCGACCCGGGGCACTGAAGCTTTCTTT. Translating it yields CASSSTRGTEAFF. The chain combines TRBV11-2 with TRBJ1-1, with no clear D. The CDR3 is made up of 13 amino acids. The ends were cut back, 4 bases at V and 4 bases at J, with 10 bases in the middle. Germline lookup yields CDR1 SGHAT and CDR2 FQNNGV.

V is TRBV4-1 and J is TRBJ2-1; D is undetermined. The CDR3 is 13 residues long. The ends were cut back, 0 bases at V and 9 bases at J, with 9 bases in the middle. Germline V gene data show CDR1 as MGHRA and CDR2 as YSYEKL. CDR3 region: CASSQDALGEQFF. CDR3 sequence (DNA): TGCGCCAGCAGCCAAGATGCTTTAGGTGAGCAGTTCTTC.

With regard to this clonotype: A much larger clonotype is one base distant, so this may be a read error. V gene TRBV12-3 or TRBV12-4 combines with J gene TRBJ1-1; perhaps TRBD1 as D (5 bases). This CDR3 has 15 residues. The CDR3 nucleotides read TGTTCCAGTCAAACTGGGACCTCGATGAACACTGAAGCTTTCTTT. It yields the protein CSSQTGTSMNTEAFF.

This clonotype was counted ten times or more. The chain links TRBV7-2 to TRBJ2-3; D unclear. The germline gives CDR1 SGHTA, CDR2 FQGNSA. Trimming cost V 5 bases and J 2 bases, with 11 bases left between them. The CDR3 is 14 amino acids. The CDR3 region has the DNA TGTGCCAGCAGCCCCCAAGGCTCCACAGATACGCAGTATTTT. Translation gives CASSPQGSTDTQYF.

This clonotype was observed a single time. This chain joins TRBV9 and TRBJ1-6, with unresolved D. The CDR3 length is 14 residues. Germline-derived CDR1 and CDR2 are SGDLS and YYNGEE. Trimming pared 0 bases from V and 9 bases from J, leaving 10 bases between. The DNA of the CDR3 is TGTGCCAGCAGCGTAGCCACGGCAGGTTCACCCCTCCACTTT. It is translated as CASSVATAGSPLHF.

The chain employs TRBV6-5 and TRBJ1-1; 9 nucleotides line up with TRBD1. The CDR3 loop spans 16 amino acids. Germline values: CDR1 MNHEY, CDR2 SVGAGI. The junction had 15 bases not matched to a gene; V was cut back by 6 bases and J by 7 bases. Here the CDR3 reads CASRRPGQGVLLEAFF. CDR3 nucleotides: TGTGCCAGCAGACGTCCGGGACAGGGTGTTCTCCTTGAAGCTTTCTTT.

This clonotype was recorded a few times. V usage is TRBV10-3 and J usage is TRBJ1-2; no clear D. This CDR3 is 15 amino acids long. Trimming stripped 0 bases from V and 4 bases from J, with 12 bases between. Germline V gives CDR1 ENHRY, CDR2 SYGVKD. The CDR3 DNA follows: TGTGCCATCAGTGAGTCTTCAGGTCCCCGCTATGGCTACACCTTC. It yields the protein CAISESSGPRYGYTF.

The chain links TRBV5-1 to TRBJ2-2; 10 nucleotides agree with TRBD1. This CDR3 is built from 17 residues. Losses at the gene ends were 4 bases for V and 1 base for J; bases not matched to a gene: 7. Germline-derived CDR1 and CDR2 are SGHRS and YFSETQ. The CDR3 spells CASSAPGQGLNTGELFF. In DNA form, the CDR3 reads TGCGCCAGCAGCGCACCGGGACAGGGGTTGAACACCGGGGAGCTGTTTTTT.